A selection of T cell receptor beta chains follows, all from one sample in a study of early T cells in non-severe SARS-CoV-2 infection. One entry per CDR3 protein, called by TCRdb with MiXCR from the 5' RACE reads. The table lists 68,000 or so distinct CDR3 sequences, about a tenth of them singletons. Sequencing was done on a sample of whole blood. The receptors derive from an adult who was a healthcare worker with PCR-confirmed SARS-CoV-2 infection or an uninfected control (not recorded which). The CDR3 runs from the conserved cysteine through the conserved F or W. The order of the fields is CDR3 protein, CDR3 DNA, clone size, D gene, J gene, V gene. The D gene is left open where the match is weak. Size values are once, few and many counts, or a class for expanded clones, and some rows have none.

CDR3 protein: CASASAGLAKNIQYF; CDR3 DNA: TGTGCCAGCGCCTCTGCGGGTTTAGCCAAAAACATTCAGTACTTC; clone size: -; D gene: -; J gene: TRBJ2-4; V gene: TRBV28
CDR3 protein: CASSLLRGRLGEQFF; CDR3 DNA: TGTGCCAGCAGCTTACTCCGCGGGAGATTAGGTGAGCAGTTCTTC; clone size: few; D gene: TRBD2; J gene: TRBJ2-1; V gene: TRBV7-9
CDR3 protein: CASSPVQGAHTLEQYF; CDR3 DNA: TGTGCCAGCTCACCAGTACAGGGGGCCCATACCTTGGAGCAGTACTTC; clone size: few; D gene: TRBD1; J gene: TRBJ2-7; V gene: TRBV18
CDR3 protein: CAWTPQPHNEQFF; CDR3 DNA: TGTGCCTGGACTCCTCAGCCCCACAATGAGCAGTTCTTC; clone size: few; D gene: -; J gene: TRBJ2-1; V gene: TRBV30
CDR3 protein: CSARPTGVSAEAFF; CDR3 DNA: TGCAGTGCTAGACCTACAGGGGTCAGCGCTGAAGCTTTCTTT; clone size: few; D gene: TRBD1; J gene: TRBJ1-1; V gene: TRBV20-1
CDR3 protein: CASSFGTSFLNEQFF; CDR3 DNA: TGTGCCAGCAGTTTTGGGACTAGCTTTCTTAATGAGCAGTTCTTC; clone size: -; D gene: TRBD2; J gene: TRBJ2-1; V gene: TRBV12-3/TRBV12-4
CDR3 protein: CASSADGRAGEQYF; CDR3 DNA: TGTGCCAGCAGTGCCGACGGGAGGGCCGGCGAGCAGTACTTC; clone size: many; D gene: TRBD2; J gene: TRBJ2-7; V gene: TRBV2
CDR3 protein: CASSPRDFKNIQYF; CDR3 DNA: TGTGCCAGCAGCCCCAGGGATTTCAAAAACATTCAGTACTTC; clone size: few; D gene: -; J gene: TRBJ2-4; V gene: TRBV5-6
CDR3 protein: CASSLGGARTGELFF; CDR3 DNA: TGTGCCAGCAGCCTAGGGGGCGCACGGACCGGGGAGCTGTTTTTT; clone size: many; D gene: TRBD1; J gene: TRBJ2-2; V gene: TRBV3-1
CDR3 protein: CASSLGTVTNQPQHF; CDR3 DNA: TGTGCCAGCAGTTTGGGGACAGTTACCAATCAGCCCCAGCATTTT; clone size: -; D gene: TRBD1; J gene: TRBJ1-5; V gene: TRBV28
CDR3 protein: CVSSFLVAGAESYEQYF; CDR3 DNA: TGTGTCAGCAGCTTCCTGGTTGCGGGGGCGGAATCCTACGAGCAGTACTTC; clone size: -; D gene: -; J gene: TRBJ2-7; V gene: TRBV7-9
CDR3 protein: CASSSLDSRHGTQYF; CDR3 DNA: TGCGCCAGCAGCTCCTTAGACTCCCGACACGGTACGCAGTACTTC; clone size: -; D gene: -; J gene: TRBJ2-7; V gene: TRBV5-1
CDR3 protein: CASSLRTNYGYTF; CDR3 DNA: TGCGCCAGCAGCCTCCGGACGAACTATGGCTACACCTTC; clone size: many; D gene: -; J gene: TRBJ1-2; V gene: TRBV4-1
CDR3 protein: CAWSEGDYNEQFF; CDR3 DNA: TGTGCCTGGAGTGAGGGGGACTACAATGAGCAGTTCTTC; clone size: -; D gene: -; J gene: TRBJ2-1; V gene: TRBV30
CDR3 protein: CASSFGQGSRPGELFF; CDR3 DNA: TGTGCCAGCAGCTTCGGACAAGGGAGCAGGCCCGGGGAGCTGTTTTTT; clone size: -; D gene: -; J gene: TRBJ2-2; V gene: TRBV5-5
CDR3 protein: CASTRASAQETQYF; CDR3 DNA: TGTGCCAGCACTCGGGCGTCGGCTCAAGAGACCCAGTACTTC; clone size: few; D gene: -; J gene: TRBJ2-5; V gene: TRBV6-2/TRBV6-3
CDR3 protein: CAIRKTPSGGYEQYF; CDR3 DNA: TGTGCCATCAGGAAAACTCCTAGCGGGGGATACGAGCAGTACTTC; clone size: few; D gene: TRBD2; J gene: TRBJ2-7; V gene: TRBV10-3
CDR3 protein: CASGLDRTGGNTEAFF; CDR3 DNA: TGTGCTAGTGGTTTGGACCGGACAGGAGGGAACACTGAAGCTTTCTTT; clone size: many; D gene: TRBD1; J gene: TRBJ1-1; V gene: TRBV12-5
CDR3 protein: CASSQAREGEQYF; CDR3 DNA: TGTGCCAGCAGCCAAGCGCGGGAGGGCGAGCAGTACTTC; clone size: few; D gene: TRBD2; J gene: TRBJ2-7; V gene: TRBV3-1
CDR3 protein: CASRMIGGEKLFF; CDR3 DNA: TGTGCCAGCAGGATGATCGGGGGCGAAAAACTGTTTTTT; clone size: -; D gene: -; J gene: TRBJ1-4; V gene: TRBV2
CDR3 protein: CSTKVLSGFEEQYF; CDR3 DNA: TGCAGCACCAAAGTTTTATCTGGTTTCGAGGAGCAGTACTTC; clone size: many; D gene: -; J gene: TRBJ2-7; V gene: TRBV20-1
CDR3 protein: CSARDQKREWLDTQYF; CDR3 DNA: TGCAGTGCTAGAGATCAGAAGCGGGAGTGGTTAGATACGCAGTATTTT; clone size: -; D gene: TRBD2; J gene: TRBJ2-3; V gene: TRBV20-1
CDR3 protein: CSARPFGGTGELFF; CDR3 DNA: TGCAGTGCTAGACCATTCGGGGGAACCGGGGAGCTGTTTTTT; clone size: few; D gene: -; J gene: TRBJ2-2; V gene: TRBV20-1
CDR3 protein: CAFNQGAFNYGYTF; CDR3 DNA: TGTGCCTTTAACCAGGGGGCCTTTAACTATGGCTACACCTTC; clone size: many; D gene: TRBD1; J gene: TRBJ1-2; V gene: TRBV30
CDR3 protein: CASNGQGRDRDTQYF; CDR3 DNA: TGTGCCAGCAACGGCCAGGGGCGGGATCGAGATACGCAGTATTTT; clone size: many; D gene: -; J gene: TRBJ2-3; V gene: TRBV27
CDR3 protein: CSARDGRRFRNQPQHF; CDR3 DNA: TGCAGTGCTAGAGATGGGCGGCGCTTTCGAAATCAGCCCCAGCATTTT; clone size: few; D gene: -; J gene: TRBJ1-5; V gene: TRBV20-1
CDR3 protein: CASRRGLAGDDGELFF; CDR3 DNA: TGTGCCAGCAGGCGAGGACTAGCGGGAGATGACGGGGAGCTGTTTTTT; clone size: -; D gene: TRBD2; J gene: TRBJ2-2; V gene: TRBV6-5
CDR3 protein: CASSPRGQGAHEQYF; CDR3 DNA: TGTGCCAGCTCACCACGTGGACAGGGGGCCCACGAGCAGTACTTC; clone size: -; D gene: TRBD1; J gene: TRBJ2-7; V gene: TRBV18
CDR3 protein: CASSLISWETQYF; CDR3 DNA: TGTGCCAGCAGCTTAATTTCTTGGGAGACCCAGTACTTC; clone size: few; D gene: -; J gene: TRBJ2-5; V gene: TRBV7-9